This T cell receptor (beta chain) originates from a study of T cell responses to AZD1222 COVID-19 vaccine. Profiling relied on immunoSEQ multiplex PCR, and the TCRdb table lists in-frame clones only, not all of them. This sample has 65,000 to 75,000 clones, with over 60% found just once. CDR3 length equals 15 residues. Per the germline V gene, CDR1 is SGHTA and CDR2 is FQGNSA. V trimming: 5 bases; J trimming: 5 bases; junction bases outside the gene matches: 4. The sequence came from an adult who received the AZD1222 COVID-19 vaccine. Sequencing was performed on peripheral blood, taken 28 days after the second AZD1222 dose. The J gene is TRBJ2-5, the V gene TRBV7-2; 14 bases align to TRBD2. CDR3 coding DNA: TGTGCCAGCAGCGGGACTAGCGGGGGCCGGGAGACCCAGTACTTC. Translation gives CASSGTSGGRETQYF.